This TCR beta chain is drawn from a study of STAT3 mutations in large granular lymphocyte leukemia. CDR1 is KGHSH, CDR2 LQKENI, per germline. The V gene end was trimmed by 3 bases and the J gene end by 1 base; junction bases not matched to a gene: 5. The CDR3 spans 16 residues. In the case of this clone: What it binds is unknown.

TCRdb keeps only in-frame clones here, not all; method: immunoSEQ multiplex PCR. Here the sample spans more than 6,500 clones, 70% to 75% being singletons. Study findings and constraints: Every T-cell large granular lymphocyte leukemia patient had at least one immunodominant TCR beta clonotype.

The TCR originated in a woman aged 35 to 49 with T-cell large granular lymphocyte leukemia. Some clones in this sample may be carry-over from other donors' samples. This chain joins TRBV18 and TRBJ1-2; 10 bases map to TRBD1. The sequenced sample consisted of peripheral blood mononuclear cells. The CDR3 region has the DNA TGTGCCAGCTCACCGGCCGGGACAGGGGATAACTATGGCTACACCTTC. Translating it yields CASSPAGTGDNYGYTF.